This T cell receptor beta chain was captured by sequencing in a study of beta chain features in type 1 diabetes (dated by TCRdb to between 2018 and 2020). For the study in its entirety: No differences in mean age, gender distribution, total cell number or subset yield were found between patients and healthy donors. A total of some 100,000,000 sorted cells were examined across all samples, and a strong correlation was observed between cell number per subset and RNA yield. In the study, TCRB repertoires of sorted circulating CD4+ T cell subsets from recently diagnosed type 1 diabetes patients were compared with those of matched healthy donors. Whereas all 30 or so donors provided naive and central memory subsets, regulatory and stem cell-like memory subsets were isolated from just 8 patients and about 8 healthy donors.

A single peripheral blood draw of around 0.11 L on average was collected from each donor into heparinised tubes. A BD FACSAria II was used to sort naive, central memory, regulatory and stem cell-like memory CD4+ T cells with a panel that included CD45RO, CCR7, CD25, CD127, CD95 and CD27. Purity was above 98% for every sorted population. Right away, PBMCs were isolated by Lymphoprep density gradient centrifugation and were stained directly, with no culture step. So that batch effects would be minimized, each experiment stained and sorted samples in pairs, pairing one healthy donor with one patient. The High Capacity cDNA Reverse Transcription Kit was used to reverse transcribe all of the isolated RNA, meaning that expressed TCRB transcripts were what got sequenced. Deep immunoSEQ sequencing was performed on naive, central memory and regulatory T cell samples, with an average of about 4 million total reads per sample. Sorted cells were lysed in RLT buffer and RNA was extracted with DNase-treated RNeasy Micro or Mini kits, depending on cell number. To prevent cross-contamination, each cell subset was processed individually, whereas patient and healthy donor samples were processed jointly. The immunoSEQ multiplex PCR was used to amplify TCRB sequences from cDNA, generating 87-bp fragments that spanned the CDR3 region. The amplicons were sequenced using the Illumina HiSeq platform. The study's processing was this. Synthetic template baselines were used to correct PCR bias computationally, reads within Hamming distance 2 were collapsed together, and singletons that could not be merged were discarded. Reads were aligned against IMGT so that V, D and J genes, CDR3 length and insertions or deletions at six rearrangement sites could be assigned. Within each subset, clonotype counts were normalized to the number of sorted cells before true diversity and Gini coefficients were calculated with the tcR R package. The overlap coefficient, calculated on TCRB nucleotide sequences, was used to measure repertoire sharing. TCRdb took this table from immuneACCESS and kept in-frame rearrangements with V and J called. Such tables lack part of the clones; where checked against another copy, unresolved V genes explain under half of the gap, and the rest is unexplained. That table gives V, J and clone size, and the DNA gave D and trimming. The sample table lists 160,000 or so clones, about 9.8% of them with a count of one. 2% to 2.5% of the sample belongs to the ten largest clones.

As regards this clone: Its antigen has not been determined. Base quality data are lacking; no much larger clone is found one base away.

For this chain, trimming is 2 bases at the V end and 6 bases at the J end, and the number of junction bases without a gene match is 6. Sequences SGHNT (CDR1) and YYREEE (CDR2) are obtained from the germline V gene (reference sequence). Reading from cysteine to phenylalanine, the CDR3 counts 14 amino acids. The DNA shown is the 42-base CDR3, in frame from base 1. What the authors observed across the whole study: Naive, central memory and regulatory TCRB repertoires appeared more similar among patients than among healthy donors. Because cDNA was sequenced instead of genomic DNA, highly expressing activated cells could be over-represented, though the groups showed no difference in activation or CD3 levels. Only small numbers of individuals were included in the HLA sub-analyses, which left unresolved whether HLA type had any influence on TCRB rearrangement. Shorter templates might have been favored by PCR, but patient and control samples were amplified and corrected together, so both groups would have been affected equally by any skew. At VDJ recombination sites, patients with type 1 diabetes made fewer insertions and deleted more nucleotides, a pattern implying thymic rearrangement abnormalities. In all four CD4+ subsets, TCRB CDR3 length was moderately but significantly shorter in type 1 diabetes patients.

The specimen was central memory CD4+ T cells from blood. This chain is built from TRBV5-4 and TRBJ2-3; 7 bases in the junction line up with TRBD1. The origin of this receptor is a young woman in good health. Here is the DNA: TGTGCCAGCAGCTTAGGGACAGCCGCGGATACGCAGTATTTT. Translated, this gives CASSLGTAADTQYF.